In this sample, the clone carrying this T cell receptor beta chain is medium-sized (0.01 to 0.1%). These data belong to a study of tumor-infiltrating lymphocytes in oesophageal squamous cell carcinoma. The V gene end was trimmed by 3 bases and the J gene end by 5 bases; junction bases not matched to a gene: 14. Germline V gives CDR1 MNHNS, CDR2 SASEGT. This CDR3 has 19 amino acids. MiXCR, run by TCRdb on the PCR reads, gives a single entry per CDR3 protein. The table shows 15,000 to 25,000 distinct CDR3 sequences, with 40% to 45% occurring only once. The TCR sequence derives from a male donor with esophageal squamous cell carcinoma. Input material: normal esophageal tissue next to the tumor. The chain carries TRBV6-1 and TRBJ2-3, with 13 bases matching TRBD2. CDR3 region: CASSDGRRLAGGWLDTQYF. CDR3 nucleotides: TGTGCCAGCAGTGACGGGCGGAGACTAGCGGGAGGTTGGTTAGATACGCAGTATTTT.